The entry below gives a single TCR beta chain sequence along with its context. No antigen is known for it. These data belong to a study of cytomegalovirus exposure and HLA in healthy donors. About the study: Approximately 170 million T cells yielded 117 million unique TCR beta sequences in earlier analysis. Study results and caveats: CMV serostatus was the only immune exposure information that was available. Accounts indicate the classifier identified cytomegalovirus status with strong specificity and sensitivity.

The CDR3 length is 16 residues. V lost 5 bases, J lost 5 bases, and 22 bases lay in between. In germline, CDR1 is SGHVS, CDR2 FQNEAQ. Use of 60 Vbeta and 13 Jbeta primers characterized the PCR. The method was immunoSEQ multiplex PCR; TCRdb's version includes in-frame clones alone and lacks a portion of them. The table includes approximately 220,000 clones, 76% detected once. Sequencing input: PBMCs. This TCR was recovered from a man aged 18 to 29 in good health and CMV-seronegative. The chain links TRBV7-8 to TRBJ2-7, with D possibly TRBD2 on 6 matching bases. CDR3 sequence: CASSPGRGSGRHEQYF. In DNA, the CDR3 is TGTGCCAGCAGCCCTGGGCGGGGCTCTGGGCGCCACGAGCAGTACTTC.